Each of the 32 T cell receptor beta chains below was sequenced from the same sample in a study of post-analysis software for immune sequencing data. Findings and caveats of the study: When patients were compared with controls, about 5 TRBV segments were more frequent, TRBV5-6, TRBV5-1 and TRBV20-1 among them.

cDNA libraries of TCR beta carried unique molecular identifiers. TCRdb re-analysed the PCR reads in MiXCR, keeping a single row per CDR3 protein. Counted here are more than 500,000 distinct CDR3 sequences, less than 40% occurring once; the ten biggest clones make up 5% to 6%. Their antigens remain unidentified. The source material was blood. Receptor source: a girl aged 2 to 17 with multiple sclerosis.

This clonotype occurred a few times. V usage is TRBV10-3 and J usage is TRBJ2-7; no reliable D call. V was shortened by 4 bases and J by 1 base, with 11 bases between the two germline ends. The CDR3 has 14 amino acids. Germline V gene sequence: CDR1 ENHRY, CDR2 SYGVKD. CDR3 DNA: TGTGCCATCAGTGGCGGCAGTCCGTCCTACGAGCAGTACTTC. This sequence encodes CAISGGSPSYEQYF.

V gene TRBV20-1 combines with J gene TRBJ2-5, with TRBD2 identical over 8 bases. CDR3 length: 13 amino acids. V gave up 3 bases and J gave up 5 bases; unmatched junction bases: 5. CDR1 and CDR2 from the germline V gene are DFQATT and SNEGSKA (reference sequence). This chain's CDR3 is CSASGGVGETQYF. Here the CDR3 DNA reads TGCAGTGCTAGCGGGGGGGTTGGGGAGACCCAGTACTTC.

J is TRBJ2-1 and V is TRBV20-1; TRBD2 matches 8 bases. CDR3 length: 11 amino acids. Trimming cost V 3 bases and J 9 bases; bases outside gene matches: 1. Per the germline V gene, CDR1 is DFQATT and CDR2 is SNEGSKA (reference sequence). CDR3 bases: TGCAGTGCTAGTCGGGGGGGTGAGCAGTTCTTC. It encodes CSASRGGEQFF.

This clonotype has a handful of counts. The chain has TRBV20-1 and TRBJ1-1; 7 bases match TRBD1. CDR1 is DFQATT, CDR2 SNEGSKA, per germline (reference sequence). This CDR3 is built from 11 residues. Trimming removed 5 bases from V and 10 bases from J; junction bases left unmatched: 7. This chain's CDR3 is CSAGTGAGAFF. CDR3 sequence (DNA): TGCAGTGCTGGAACAGGGGCGGGAGCTTTCTTT.

This clonotype appeared a few times. V gene TRBV27 combines with J gene TRBJ1-2; D gene uncertain. The CDR3 extends over 13 amino acids. V was clipped by 4 bases and J by 4 bases, with 10 bases between them. Germline CDR1 MNHEY, CDR2 SMNVEV (reference sequence). The CDR3 sequence: CASSSGFFYGYTF. As DNA, the CDR3 is TGTGCCAGCAGTTCCGGGTTTTTCTATGGCTACACCTTC.

This sequence joins TRBV7-9 and TRBJ2-7; 11 positions match TRBD1. The germline V gene encodes CDR1 SEHNR and CDR2 FQNEAQ (reference sequence). With V trimmed by 1 base and J by 5 bases, 4 bases remained unmatched. This CDR3 spans 15 amino acids. CDR3 DNA: TGTGCCAGCAGCTTAGGGACAGGGGGCGGCGACGAGCAGTACTTC. Translated, it gives CASSLGTGGGDEQYF.

There are a few counts of this clonotype. The chain is built from TRBV20-1 and TRBJ2-6; the D gene is possibly TRBD1 (5 bases). Trimming removed 6 bases at V and 12 bases at J, with 21 bases between. Germline V gives CDR1 DFQATT, CDR2 SNEGSKA (reference sequence). CDR3 length: 14 amino acids. The CDR3: CSAPRVSGIGVLTF. CDR3 coding DNA: TGCAGTGCCCCCCGTGTATCAGGGATTGGCGTCCTGACTTTC.

V gene TRBV12-3 or TRBV12-4 combines with J gene TRBJ1-6, with a possible D match to TRBD1 (5 bases). This CDR3 contains 15 residues. Trimming cost V 10 bases and J 8 bases, with 21 bases left between them. The DNA of the CDR3 is TGTGCCACAAGAATGGGACGCTCGGGGGATTCACCCCTCCACTTT. Translated, it gives CATRMGRSGDSPLHF.

The chain couples TRBV27 to TRBJ1-5; D is undetermined. Between the trimmed V and J ends, which lost 7 bases and 4 bases, there was a span of 11 bases. Germline lookup yields CDR1 MNHEY and CDR2 SMNVEV (reference sequence). The CDR3 totals 13 residues. The CDR3, as DNA: TGTGCCAGCAAGGTCGGGGTGAATCAGCCCCAGCATTTT. Residues: CASKVGVNQPQHF.

The chain recombines TRBV20-1 with TRBJ2-4, with 9 bases aligning to TRBD2. This CDR3 has 17 residues. The germline V gene has CDR1 DFQATT and CDR2 SNEGSKA (reference sequence). The V segment lost 6 bases and the J segment 8 bases; nucleotides outside the gene matches: 20. The CDR3 sequence is CSAPGGASGVLPDIQYF. The CDR3 bases are TGCAGTGCGCCTGGGGGGGCTAGCGGGGTTCTCCCAGACATTCAGTACTTC.

This clonotype was observed many times. CDR3 in DNA: TGCAGTGCACAGCAGGGACACCAAGAGACCCAGTACTTC. Its protein is CSAQQGHQETQYF. The chain couples TRBV20-1 to TRBJ2-5; TRBD1 or TRBD2 may be the D gene (5 bases each). The germline gives CDR1 DFQATT, CDR2 SNEGSKA (reference sequence). Trimming took off 6 bases at V and 0 bases at J, with 11 bases between the two ends. This CDR3 is built from 13 residues.

The J gene is TRBJ2-7, the V gene TRBV20-1; D possibly matches TRBD1 or TRBD2 (6 bases each). Germline assignment: CDR1 DFQATT and CDR2 SNEGSKA (reference sequence). The CDR3 has 17 amino acids. Trimming left V 0 bases short and J 4 bases short, with 22 bases between. The chain's CDR3 is CSARDSSVGGIGYEQYF. The CDR3 nucleotides read TGCAGTGCTAGAGATTCGAGCGTAGGGGGGATTGGGTACGAGCAGTACTTC.

This clonotype was counted at least ten times. The gene calls are TRBV29-1 and TRBJ2-1, with no clear D. Germline CDR1 is SQVTM and CDR2 is ANQGSEA. This CDR3 contains 18 residues. The ends were cut back, 8 bases at V and 0 bases at J, with 26 bases in the middle. Here the CDR3 reads CSPWGKAASESSYNEQFF. Written as DNA, the CDR3 is TGCAGCCCGTGGGGAAAGGCAGCTTCGGAGAGCTCCTACAATGAGCAGTTCTTC.

The chain is built from TRBV5-1 and TRBJ1-5; D might be TRBD1 (6 bases). CDR1 and CDR2 from the germline V gene are SGHRS and YFSETQ. CDR3 length equals 15 residues. V was cut by 0 bases and J by 7 bases, with 14 bases left in between. In nucleotides, the CDR3 is TGCGCCAGCAGCTTGGCGGGACACAGCAGCCAGCCCCAGCATTTT. Translated: CASSLAGHSSQPQHF.

The count of this clonotype is one. This chain connects TRBV15 to TRBJ2-1; a possible D gene is TRBD1 (5 bases). This CDR3 comprises 12 residues. Trimming cost V 0 bases and J 9 bases, with 6 bases left between them. Germline V CDR1 and CDR2: LNHNV, YYDKDF (reference sequence). The DNA for the CDR3 is TGTGCCACCAGCAGAGATCAGGGTGAGCAGTTCTTC. Its protein product is CATSRDQGEQFF.

The chain is built from TRBV2 and TRBJ1-2; D possibly corresponds to TRBD1 (5 bases). Trimming removed 6 bases from V and 3 bases from J, with 17 bases in between. This CDR3 contains 15 residues. Germline values: CDR1 SNHLY, CDR2 FYNNEI. CDR3 in amino acids: CASSPRREWDYGYTF. DNA for the CDR3: TGTGCCAGCAGCCCGCGCAGGGAGTGGGACTATGGCTACACCTTC.

This clonotype was counted between two and nine times. This chain joins TRBV5-1 and TRBJ1-4; 9 positions agree with TRBD1. From germline, CDR1 is SGHRS and CDR2 YFSETQ. This CDR3 is built from 15 residues. The V and J ends lost 0 bases and 5 bases, in that order; junction bases with no gene match: 2. CDR3 amino acids: CASSLAGTGNEKLFF. The CDR3 DNA is TGCGCCAGCAGCTTGGCCGGGACAGGGAATGAAAAACTGTTTTTT.

This chain joins TRBV29-1 and TRBJ2-7; 7 bases map to TRBD2. Germline V lookup: CDR1 SQVTM, CDR2 ANQGSEA. Trimming took 6 bases from V and 5 from J; bases not matched to a gene: 7. The CDR3 sequence is 12 residues long. This CDR3 is CSVWEGSNEQYF. The CDR3 DNA follows: TGCAGCGTCTGGGAGGGGTCGAACGAGCAGTACTTC.

The gene calls are TRBV14 and TRBJ2-7; possible D gene TRBD1, 6 bases. V was trimmed by 4 bases and J by 2 bases, leaving 15 bases between them. The CDR3 runs 15 residues. Looked up from germline, CDR1 is SGHDN and CDR2 is FVKESK. This CDR3 reads CASSRTKTGPYEQYF. The CDR3 coding sequence is TGTGCCAGCAGCCGAACGAAGACAGGACCCTACGAGCAGTACTTC.

This clonotype was counted only a few times. The CDR3 region is CASSYPVSGNSYEQYF. In DNA form, the CDR3 reads TGTGCCAGCAGTTACCCAGTTTCTGGTAACTCCTACGAGCAGTACTTC. V and J are TRBV6-5 and TRBJ2-7; D remains ambiguous. CDR3 size: 16 residues. The V gene lost 2 bases and the J gene lost 0 bases, with 14 bases spanning the gap. The germline CDR1 and CDR2 sequences are MNHEY and SVGAGI.

This clonotype was observed many times. V gene TRBV5-1 combines with J gene TRBJ2-3; D is perhaps TRBD2 (7 bases). The germline gives CDR1 SGHRS, CDR2 YFSETQ. The V end lost 3 bases, the J end lost 4 bases, and 15 bases lay between the germline ends. The CDR3 extends over 15 amino acids. CDR3 sequence (DNA): TGCGCCAGCAGCTCGGGGGGCTCAGGGTCAGATACGCAGTATTTT. It encodes CASSSGGSGSDTQYF.

The chain uses TRBV5-1 and TRBJ2-6; D tentatively fits TRBD1 or TRBD2 (5 bases each). CDR3 length equals 16 residues. CDR1 and CDR2 from the germline V gene are SGHRS and YFSETQ. The ends were cut back, 0 bases at V and 2 bases at J, with 9 bases in the middle. Here the CDR3 reads CASSLGDRPGANVLTF. As DNA, the CDR3 is TGCGCCAGCAGCTTGGGGGACCGCCCTGGGGCCAACGTCCTGACTTTC.

This clonotype was detected a few times. This chain links TRBV5-1 with TRBJ2-7; 10 bases fit TRBD1. V dropped 4 bases and J dropped 0; count of bases not matched to a gene: 7. CDR1 SGHRS and CDR2 YFSETQ come from the germline V gene. The CDR3 runs 16 residues. Here the CDR3 reads CASSPEGTGVSYEQYF. The CDR3 nucleotides read TGCGCCAGCAGCCCGGAGGGGACAGGGGTCTCCTACGAGCAGTACTTC. Variable domain in full (rest from reference TRBV5-1 and TRBJ2-7): KAGVTQTPRYLIKTRGQQVTLSCSPISGHRSVSWYQQTPGQGLQFLFEYFSETQRNKGNFPGRFSGRQFSNSRSEMNVSTLELGDSALYLCASSPEGTGVSYEQYFGPGTRLTVT.

The chain combines TRBV3-1 with TRBJ2-7, with D perhaps matching TRBD1 (6 bases). Germline CDR1 and CDR2: LGHDT and YNNKEL (reference sequence). Trimming removed 3 bases from V and 0 bases from J, with 18 bases in between. The CDR3 extends over 17 amino acids. The CDR3 loop is CASSHPMGAGISYEQYF. The CDR3, as DNA: TGTGCCAGCAGCCACCCAATGGGGGCAGGGATCTCCTACGAGCAGTACTTC.

This sequence joins TRBV14 and TRBJ1-1; 8 nucleotides match TRBD1. Germline V gene sequence: CDR1 SGHDN, CDR2 FVKESK. J gave up 5 bases and V 0 bases, and 14 bases lay outside the gene matches. The CDR3 loop spans 18 amino acids. CDR3 amino acids: CASSQDQDRVLLWTEAFF. CDR3 DNA sequence: TGTGCCAGCAGCCAAGATCAGGACAGGGTGTTATTATGGACTGAAGCTTTCTTT.

This clonotype turned up a few times. The chain recombines TRBV21-1 with TRBJ1-2. TRBV21-1 is a pseudogene segment. The CDR3 spans 13 residues. The chain's CDR3 is CAGQELRNYGYTF. The CDR3 DNA is TGTGCCGGGCAGGAGTTGCGGAACTATGGCTACACCTTC.

The J gene is TRBJ1-5, the V gene TRBV12-3 or TRBV12-4; weak D call: TRBD1 (5 bases). This CDR3 comprises 13 residues. V shed 8 bases and J shed 8 bases, with 16 bases lying between them. The CDR3 bases are TGTGCCAGCGGAGGGACGGGGGTTAAGCCCCAGCATTTT. Translation gives CASGGTGVKPQHF.

The rearrangement links TRBV29-1 to TRBJ2-3; D possibly uses TRBD1 or TRBD2 (5 bases each). Germline V gene data show CDR1 as SQVTM and CDR2 as ANQGSEA. This CDR3 is built from 15 residues. Trimming shortened V by 5 bases and J by 0 bases, and 15 bases separated the two germline ends. CDR3 in amino acids: CSVHGDRTSTDTQYF. The CDR3 nucleotides read TGCAGCGTTCACGGGGACCGTACTAGCACAGATACGCAGTATTTT.

The chain couples TRBV21-1 to TRBJ1-5; the listed D gene, TRBD1, was not tested against the DNA. TRBV21-1 is labeled a pseudogene. The CDR3 length is 14 residues. The CDR3 protein is CASGWTVSNQPQHF. The CDR3 DNA reads as TGTGCCAGCGGGTGGACAGTTAGCAATCAGCCCCAGCATTTT.

This clonotype was counted between two and nine times. The J gene is TRBJ2-3, the V gene TRBV11-2; 9 bases are a match to TRBD2. Germline CDR1 reads SGHAT; CDR2 reads FQNNGV. The CDR3 spans 15 residues. Trimming took 3 bases from V and 6 from J; bases not matched to a gene: 7. CDR3 sequence reads: CASSLGGGALDTQYF. In DNA form, the CDR3 reads TGTGCCAGCAGCTTGGGCGGGGGGGCCTTGGATACGCAGTATTTT.

Only a few counts were recorded for this clonotype. This chain uses TRBV21-1 with TRBJ2-7; the DNA was not compared with TRBD1, the D call given in the table. TRBV21-1 is a recognized pseudogene. CDR3 length: 16 residues. CDR3 residues: CASSKARAGVSGEQYF. The CDR3 nucleotides read TGTGCCAGCAGCAAAGCTCGGGCAGGGGTGAGTGGCGAGCAGTACTTC.

In DNA, the CDR3 is TGCAGTGCTAGACCTTGGACTAGCGGGGGGGAGGAGACCCAGTACTTC. Amino acids: CSARPWTSGGEETQYF. The gene calls are TRBV20-1 and TRBJ2-5; 15 bases map to TRBD2. J lost 5 bases, V lost 2 bases, and 6 bases had no gene match. The V gene's germline CDR1 is DFQATT and CDR2 SNEGSKA (reference sequence). This CDR3 has 16 residues.